This is a list of T cell receptor beta chains from one sample in a study of response to subunit inactivated influenza vaccine. MiXCR, applied by TCRdb to the RT-PCR reads, yields one record per CDR3 protein. The sample has roughly 570,000 distinct CDR3 sequences, approximately 12% seen once. The sequencing here drew on PBMCs from blood, taken roughly 48 days after vaccination. These receptors were taken from a man in his fifties who received an inactivated influenza vaccine. Both conserved end residues are part of each CDR3. The D gene is left open where the match is weak. Clone size appears in some rows only: once, few, many, or a class for an expanded clone.

CDR3 protein: CASSLASGGINEQFF; V gene: TRBV5-1; D gene: TRBD2; clone size: -
CDR3 protein: CSANEWAVSSYEQYF; V gene: TRBV20-1; D gene: -; clone size: few
CDR3 protein: CASSLAQGAYEQYF; V gene: TRBV3-1; D gene: -; clone size: many
CDR3 protein: CASSQDGSSEAFF; V gene: TRBV4-3; D gene: -; clone size: many
CDR3 protein: CASSLEMDYYEQYF; V gene: TRBV5-5; D gene: -; clone size: -
CDR3 protein: CASSLSDSPYNEQFF; V gene: TRBV28; D gene: -; clone size: few
CDR3 protein: CATSDFRYRDNEQFF; V gene: TRBV24-1; D gene: -; clone size: -
CDR3 protein: CASSTLVPGLAGDGDQETQYF; V gene: TRBV6-7; D gene: TRBD2; clone size: few
CDR3 protein: CASSLMGRGYGYTF; V gene: TRBV28; D gene: -; clone size: -
CDR3 protein: CASSLDAGLSSYNEQFF; V gene: TRBV7-2; D gene: -; clone size: few
CDR3 protein: CASSIQGRDTEAFF; V gene: TRBV5-1; D gene: -; clone size: few
CDR3 protein: CASSLLVSGGRDTQYF; V gene: TRBV27; D gene: TRBD2; clone size: many
CDR3 protein: CAILAGTSTDTQYF; V gene: TRBV2; D gene: TRBD2; clone size: few
CDR3 protein: CASSQKAGSTDTQYF; V gene: TRBV4-2; D gene: TRBD2; clone size: few
CDR3 protein: CASSLAGGANYGYTF; V gene: TRBV5-1; D gene: -; clone size: -
CDR3 protein: CASSRVQDSYQETQYF; V gene: TRBV5-1; D gene: -; clone size: -
CDR3 protein: CASSLTAALYGYTF; V gene: TRBV7-2; D gene: -; clone size: -
CDR3 protein: CASSQGRSEETQYF; V gene: TRBV4-2; D gene: -; clone size: few
CDR3 protein: CASGAWDEQFF; V gene: TRBV9; D gene: -; clone size: -
CDR3 protein: CASAEEPGLAENEQFF; V gene: TRBV2; D gene: TRBD2; clone size: many
CDR3 protein: CASSFSGVQPQHF; V gene: TRBV7-2; D gene: -; clone size: -
CDR3 protein: CASSLAVAGSQETQYF; V gene: TRBV5-6; D gene: TRBD2; clone size: -
CDR3 protein: CAISERGRYTDTQYF; V gene: TRBV10-3; D gene: -; clone size: -
CDR3 protein: CASSRDGRRNQPQHF; V gene: TRBV12-3/TRBV12-4; D gene: -; clone size: -
CDR3 protein: CASSQALAGNQPQHF; V gene: TRBV4-1; D gene: -; clone size: -
CDR3 protein: CASSPGTSGATMQETQYF; V gene: TRBV9; D gene: TRBD2; clone size: few
CDR3 protein: CASSLSGTASYGYTF; V gene: TRBV7-9; D gene: TRBD1; clone size: many
CDR3 protein: CSVQGGLASYNEQFF; V gene: TRBV29-1; D gene: TRBD2; clone size: -
CDR3 protein: CASSDRRSSYEQYF; V gene: TRBV4-3; D gene: TRBD1; clone size: few
CDR3 protein: CASRPSSGANVLTF; V gene: TRBV6-2/TRBV6-3; D gene: -; clone size: few
CDR3 protein: CASSSSRRGMNTEAFF; V gene: TRBV6-5; D gene: -; clone size: many
CDR3 protein: CAISSGRTETQYF; V gene: TRBV10-3; D gene: TRBD2; clone size: many
CDR3 protein: CASRGGAGAYQTQYF; V gene: TRBV10-2; D gene: TRBD2; clone size: -
CDR3 protein: CATSRKDRNTEAFF; V gene: TRBV15; D gene: -; clone size: few
CDR3 protein: CASSVRDVYEQYF; V gene: TRBV2; D gene: -; clone size: -
CDR3 protein: CASSLLAGALSYNEQFF; V gene: TRBV12-3/TRBV12-4; D gene: TRBD2; clone size: few
CDR3 protein: CSVVHLGTAMNTEAFF; V gene: TRBV29-1; D gene: TRBD1; clone size: many
CDR3 protein: CSASVGRLGAEQFF; V gene: TRBV20-1; D gene: -; clone size: few
CDR3 protein: CASSLQGYNEQFF; V gene: TRBV5-1; D gene: -; clone size: many
CDR3 protein: CAISAGTSGNNEQFF; V gene: TRBV10-3; D gene: TRBD2; clone size: many
CDR3 protein: CSVESGRAYNEQFF; V gene: TRBV29-1; D gene: TRBD2; clone size: many
CDR3 protein: CASSPRPTGELFF; V gene: TRBV6-1; D gene: -; clone size: -
CDR3 protein: CASSLAVIGELFF; V gene: TRBV5-1; D gene: -; clone size: -
CDR3 protein: CASSYPPGTSGSLTDTQYF; V gene: TRBV6-5; D gene: TRBD2; clone size: few
CDR3 protein: CASSQERVTYNEQFF; V gene: TRBV4-1; D gene: -; clone size: few
CDR3 protein: CASSLIVVPTDTQYF; V gene: TRBV7-2; D gene: -; clone size: few
CDR3 protein: CSAGRAAGQPQHF; V gene: TRBV20-1; D gene: -; clone size: -
CDR3 protein: CASSSGASRGEQYF; V gene: TRBV13; D gene: -; clone size: few
CDR3 protein: CASSQTDRTYEQYF; V gene: TRBV4-2; D gene: -; clone size: -
CDR3 protein: CASSRQRGGGGETQYF; V gene: TRBV4-3; D gene: -; clone size: -
CDR3 protein: CASSVAGSGGSYNEQFF; V gene: TRBV9; D gene: TRBD2; clone size: few
CDR3 protein: CSVGSGQGHEQFF; V gene: TRBV29-1; D gene: TRBD1; clone size: many
CDR3 protein: CASRPTREMGDEQFF; V gene: TRBV7-8; D gene: -; clone size: many
CDR3 protein: CASSLDAGVRSEQYF; V gene: TRBV5-6; D gene: -; clone size: -
CDR3 protein: CASSQYRGTAYEQYF; V gene: TRBV4-3; D gene: -; clone size: -
CDR3 protein: CASSLRQGWNEQYF; V gene: TRBV7-6; D gene: -; clone size: -
CDR3 protein: CASSQEGRGDTQYF; V gene: TRBV4-3; D gene: -; clone size: -
CDR3 protein: CSASGTFTGELFF; V gene: TRBV20-1; D gene: -; clone size: many
CDR3 protein: CAIRQGAETQYF; V gene: TRBV10-3; D gene: TRBD1; clone size: -
CDR3 protein: CASSLTSSEYEQYF; V gene: TRBV5-1; D gene: -; clone size: -